This T cell receptor beta chain appears in the sequencing data of a study of CD4+ T cells in melanoma. Study observations and caveats: CD8+ T cell, macrophage and B cell function reportedly correlated with neoantigen-specific CD4+ T cells.

The table came from immunoSEQ multiplex PCR; TCRdb's copy has only in-frame clones and leaves some out. Of 20,000 to 25,000 clones in the sample, around 80% were seen once. To note about this clone: Its target is not known.

Trimming took 2 bases from V and 6 from J, leaving 11 bases between them. The CDR3 covers 13 residues. CDR1 and CDR2 from the germline V gene are KGHSH and LQKENI. The source is a human donor with melanoma. The chain is built from TRBV18 and TRBJ2-7; possibly TRBD1 for D (5 bases). CDR3 in amino acids: CASSPSFDSEQYF. The CDR3 DNA follows: TGTGCCAGCTCACCATCATTCGACAGCGAGCAGTACTTC.